Shown below are 12 T cell receptor beta chains from a single sample sequenced in a study of vaccination and CD4 T cells after COVID-19. Cultured CD4+ T cell DNA was sequenced using the Oncomine TCR Beta short-read assay. In TCRdb, the PCR reads were re-called with MiXCR into one record per CDR3 protein. The data contain some 22,000 distinct CDR3 sequences, around 30% of them seen just once; the ten biggest clones take up 8.6%. Described time point: late sampling 161 to 241 days after vaccination in a few convalescent patients. Sample treatment: approximately 9-day PBMC culture with coronavirus spike peptide pools or control peptides (ViraFEST assay). For these receptors, no antigen is known. The specimen comprised CD4+ T cells from blood, cultured in vitro, sampled about 7 months after SARS-CoV-2 vaccination. The receptors were gathered from a human donor who had recovered from COVID-19.

CDR3 amino acids: CSASRRTSGSWNEQFF. For the CDR3, the DNA is TGCAGTGCTAGCCGACGGACTAGCGGGAGTTGGAATGAGCAGTTCTTC. The chain couples TRBV20-1 to TRBJ2-1; TRBD2 aligns across 13 bases. The length of the CDR3 is 16 residues. The germline V gene encodes CDR1 DFQATT and CDR2 SNEGSKA (reference sequence). The V segment lost 3 bases and the J segment 7 bases; nucleotides outside the gene matches: 9.

The chain is built from TRBV7-2 and TRBJ2-6; no reliable D call. The CDR3 runs to 16 residues. CDR1 and CDR2 (germline): SGHTA, FQGNSA. V lost 5 bases to trimming and J lost 0 bases, with 11 bases between them. CDR3 DNA sequence: TGTGCCAGCAGCCCCCGAGCGAGCTCTGGGGCCAACGTCCTGACTTTC. It specifies CASSPRASSGANVLTF.

This clonotype has only one observation. The chain uses TRBV28 and TRBJ1-2; 8 bases agree with TRBD1. CDR3 length: 13 residues. The V segment lost 3 bases and the J segment 5 bases; nucleotides outside the gene matches: 2. Germline assignment: CDR1 MDHEN and CDR2 SYDVKM. The CDR3 DNA is TGTGCCAGCAGTTTCGGACAGGGATATGGCTACACCTTC. It translates to CASSFGQGYGYTF.

Concerning this clonotype itself: At one end, the junction sequence differs from germline, possibly due to a read error. This sequence joins TRBV10-3 and TRBJ2-4; D is unclear. Germline values: CDR1 ENHRY, CDR2 SYGVKD. The CDR3 covers 13 residues. CDR3 protein: CASSNGPGNIQYF. As DNA, the CDR3 is TGTGCCAGCAGTAACGGTCCTGGAAACATTCAGTACTTC.

This clonotype is medium-sized (0.01 to 0.1%) in the sample. V gene TRBV28 combines with J gene TRBJ1-2; TRBD1 might be the D (6 bases). Per germline, CDR1 MDHEN and CDR2 SYDVKM. The CDR3 consists of 13 residues. Trimming left V 3 bases short and J 4 bases short, with 9 bases between. CDR3 amino acids: CASSFTGPYGYTF. The CDR3 DNA sequence: TGTGCCAGCAGTTTCACAGGGCCCTATGGCTACACCTTC.

This sequence joins TRBV28 and TRBJ2-7; the D gene is possibly TRBD1 (8 bases). This CDR3 is 15 amino acids long. Between the trimmed V and J ends, which lost 5 bases and 5 bases, there was a span of 19 bases. Germline CDR1 is MDHEN and CDR2 is SYDVKM. The CDR3 protein is CASSQGGAGGHEQYF. CDR3 in DNA: TGTGCCAGCAGTCAGGGAGGGGCAGGGGGCCACGAGCAGTACTTC.

The chain has TRBV6-5 and TRBJ1-5; possibly TRBD1 for D (6 bases). This CDR3 region has 13 residues. From germline, CDR1 is MNHEY and CDR2 SVGAGI. Trimming removed 4 bases at V and 6 bases at J, with 10 bases between. The CDR3 spells CASSLTGLQPQHF. CDR3 sequence (DNA): TGTGCCAGCAGTTTAACAGGGCTTCAGCCCCAGCATTTT.

This clonotype has more than one count but fewer than ten. The J gene is TRBJ2-4, the V gene TRBV20-1; 9 bases are a match to TRBD1. V shed 3 bases and J 7 bases; nucleotides not matched to a gene: 10. Germline-derived CDR1 and CDR2 are DFQATT and SNEGSKA (reference sequence). There are 15 residues in the CDR3. CDR3 sequence: CSASPPGQGANIQYF. The DNA for the CDR3 is TGCAGTGCTAGCCCACCGGGACAGGGCGCGAACATTCAGTACTTC.

The CDR3 region is CASSDFDEQYF. Written as DNA, the CDR3 is TGCGCCAGCAGTGATTTTGACGAGCAGTACTTC. The rearrangement links TRBV10-2 to TRBJ2-7; no clear D. The CDR3 runs 11 residues. Germline lookup yields CDR1 WSHSY and CDR2 SAAADI. The V end was cut by 3 bases, the J end by 5 bases, with 5 bases between.

In this sample, this clonotype turned up a few times. The V gene is TRBV4-2, the J gene TRBJ2-7; 8 bases fit TRBD1. Germline V gene lookup returns CDR1 LGHNA and CDR2 YNFKEQ. The CDR3 sequence is 15 residues long. Unmatched junction bases numbered 7, after V lost 6 bases and J lost 0 bases. This CDR3 reads CASSRQGIGSYEQYF. The CDR3 nucleotides are TGTGCCAGCAGTCGACAGGGGATCGGCTCCTACGAGCAGTACTTC.

This chain links TRBV28 with TRBJ2-1; 8 nucleotides line up with TRBD2. The CDR3 has 15 amino acids. Germline V gives CDR1 MDHEN, CDR2 SYDVKM. The J segment lost 5 bases and the V segment lost 7 bases, leaving 10 bases of the junction unmatched. CDR3 coding DNA: TGTGCCAGCACCCCGGGGGGGGGCCAACACAATGAGCAGTTCTTC. As protein: CASTPGGGQHNEQFF. Based on the CDR3 plus reference TRBV28 and TRBJ2-1, the full variable domain is DVKVTQSSRYLVKRTGEKVFLECVQDMDHENMFWYRQDPGLGLRLIYFSYDVKMKEKGDIPEGYSVSREKKERFSLILESASTNQTSMYLCASTPGGGQHNEQFFGPGTRLTVL.

This chain links TRBV28 with TRBJ2-2; 8 positions agree with TRBD1. V trimming: 2 bases; J trimming: 3 bases; junction bases outside the gene matches: 11. CDR1 MDHEN and CDR2 SYDVKM come from the germline V gene. The CDR3 loop spans 18 amino acids. The CDR3 DNA sequence: TGTGCCAGCAGTTTACCCCGCCCGACAGGGGACCACACCGGGGAGCTGTTTTTT. Translation gives CASSLPRPTGDHTGELFF.